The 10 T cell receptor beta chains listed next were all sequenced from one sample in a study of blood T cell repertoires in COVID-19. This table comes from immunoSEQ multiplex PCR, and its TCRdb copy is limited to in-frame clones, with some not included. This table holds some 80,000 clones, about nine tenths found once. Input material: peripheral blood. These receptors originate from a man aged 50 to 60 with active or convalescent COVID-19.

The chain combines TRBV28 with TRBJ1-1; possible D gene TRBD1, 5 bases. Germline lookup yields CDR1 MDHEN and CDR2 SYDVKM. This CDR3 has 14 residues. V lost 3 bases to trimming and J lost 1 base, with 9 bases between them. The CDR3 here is CASSFGGTNTEAFF. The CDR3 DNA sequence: TGTGCCAGCAGTTTCGGAGGGACGAACACTGAAGCTTTCTTT.

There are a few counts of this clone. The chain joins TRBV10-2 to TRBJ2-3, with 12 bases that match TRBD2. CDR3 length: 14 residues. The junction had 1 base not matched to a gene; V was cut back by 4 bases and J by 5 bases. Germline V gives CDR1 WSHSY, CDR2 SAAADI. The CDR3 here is CASSASGGGDTQYF. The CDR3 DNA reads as TGCGCCAGCAGTGCTAGCGGGGGGGGAGATACGCAGTATTTT.

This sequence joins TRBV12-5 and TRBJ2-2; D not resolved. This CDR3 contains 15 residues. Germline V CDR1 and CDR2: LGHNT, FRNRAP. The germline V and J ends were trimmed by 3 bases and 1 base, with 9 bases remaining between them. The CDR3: CASGLDTLNTGELFF. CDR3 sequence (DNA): TGTGCTAGTGGTTTAGACACCCTGAACACCGGGGAGCTGTTTTTT.

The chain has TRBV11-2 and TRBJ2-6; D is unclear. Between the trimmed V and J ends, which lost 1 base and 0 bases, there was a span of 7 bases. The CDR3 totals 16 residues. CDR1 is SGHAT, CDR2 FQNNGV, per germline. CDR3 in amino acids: CASSLVRGSGANVLTF. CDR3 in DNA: TGTGCCAGCAGCTTAGTGAGAGGCTCTGGGGCCAACGTCCTGACTTTC.

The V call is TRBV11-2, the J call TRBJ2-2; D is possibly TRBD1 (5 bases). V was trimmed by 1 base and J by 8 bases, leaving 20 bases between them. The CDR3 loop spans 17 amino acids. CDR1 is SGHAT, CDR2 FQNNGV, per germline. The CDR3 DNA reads TGTGCCAGCAGCTTAGTTAACAGGCCCCGTATTCCTGGGGAGCTGTTTTTT. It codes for CASSLVNRPRIPGELFF.

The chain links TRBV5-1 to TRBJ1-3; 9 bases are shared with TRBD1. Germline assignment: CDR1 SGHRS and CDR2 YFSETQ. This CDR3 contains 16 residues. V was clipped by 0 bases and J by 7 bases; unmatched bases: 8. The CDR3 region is CASSLVGTGLGNTIYF. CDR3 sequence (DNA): TGCGCCAGCAGCTTGGTTGGGACAGGGCTAGGGAACACCATATATTTT.

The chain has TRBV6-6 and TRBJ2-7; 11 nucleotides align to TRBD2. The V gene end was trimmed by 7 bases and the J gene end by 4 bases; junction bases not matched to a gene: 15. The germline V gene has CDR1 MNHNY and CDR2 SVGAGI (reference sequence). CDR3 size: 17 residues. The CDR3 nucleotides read TGTGCCAGCACCCGATCCCCGACTAGCGGGGTATTGTACGAGCAGTACTTC. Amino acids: CASTRSPTSGVLYEQYF.

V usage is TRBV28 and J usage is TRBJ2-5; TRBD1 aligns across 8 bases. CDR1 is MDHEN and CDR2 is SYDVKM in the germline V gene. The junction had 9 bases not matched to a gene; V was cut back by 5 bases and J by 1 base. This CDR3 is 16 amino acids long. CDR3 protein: CASSLRDRRTQETQYF. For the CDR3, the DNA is TGTGCCAGCAGTCTCCGGGACAGGCGAACCCAAGAGACCCAGTACTTC. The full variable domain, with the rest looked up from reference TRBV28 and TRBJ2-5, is DVKVTQSSRYLVKRTGEKVFLECVQDMDHENMFWYRQDPGLGLRLIYFSYDVKMKEKGDIPEGYSVSREKKERFSLILESASTNQTSMYLCASSLRDRRTQETQYFGPGTRLLVL.

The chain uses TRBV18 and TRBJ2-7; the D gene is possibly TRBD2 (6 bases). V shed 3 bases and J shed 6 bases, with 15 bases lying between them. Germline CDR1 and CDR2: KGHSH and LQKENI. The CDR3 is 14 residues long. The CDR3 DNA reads TGTGCCAGCTCACCCGGTAGGGTGGAGGGCGAGCAGTACTTC. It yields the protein CASSPGRVEGEQYF.

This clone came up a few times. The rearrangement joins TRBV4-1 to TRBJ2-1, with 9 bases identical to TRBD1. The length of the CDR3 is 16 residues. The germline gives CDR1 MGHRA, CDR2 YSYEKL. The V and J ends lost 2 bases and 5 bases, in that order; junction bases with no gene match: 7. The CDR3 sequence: CASSQRTGANNNEQFF. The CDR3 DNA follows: TGCGCCAGCAGCCAAAGGACAGGGGCTAATAACAATGAGCAGTTCTTC.